The entry that follows covers one TCR beta chain sequence. There are 15 residues in the CDR3. In germline, CDR1 is SGHTA, CDR2 FQGNSA. V dropped 0 bases and J dropped 7 bases, with 13 bases sitting between them. The data were obtained in a study of CD8 T cells in Susac syndrome. Random hexamers were used to reverse transcribe the RNA input (about 0.5 to 1 ug). TCRdb re-called the immunoSEQ multiplex PCR reads with MiXCR, one entry per CDR3 protein. The sample contains some 130,000 distinct CDR3 sequences, approximately 95% of which appear only once. The sequencing input was CD8+ T cells from PBMCs. The chain joins TRBV7-2 to TRBJ2-1, with no clear D. This TCR derives from a human donor with Susac syndrome. The CDR3 region has the DNA TGTGCCAGCAGCTTAGCGCCAGCCCAGCTAAATGAGCAGTTCTTC. It yields the protein CASSLAPAQLNEQFF.